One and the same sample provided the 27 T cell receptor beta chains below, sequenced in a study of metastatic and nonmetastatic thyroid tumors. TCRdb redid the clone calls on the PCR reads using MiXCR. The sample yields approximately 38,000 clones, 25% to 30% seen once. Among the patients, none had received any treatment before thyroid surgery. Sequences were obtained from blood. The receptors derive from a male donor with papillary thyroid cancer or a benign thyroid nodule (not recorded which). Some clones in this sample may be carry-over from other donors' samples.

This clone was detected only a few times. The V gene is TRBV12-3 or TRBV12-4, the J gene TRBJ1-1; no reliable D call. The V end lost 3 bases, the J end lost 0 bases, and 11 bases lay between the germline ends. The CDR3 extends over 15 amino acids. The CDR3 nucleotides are TGTGCCAGCAGTTTTCTTCGTGGTATGAACACTGAAGCTTTCTTT. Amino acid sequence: CASSFLRGMNTEAFF.

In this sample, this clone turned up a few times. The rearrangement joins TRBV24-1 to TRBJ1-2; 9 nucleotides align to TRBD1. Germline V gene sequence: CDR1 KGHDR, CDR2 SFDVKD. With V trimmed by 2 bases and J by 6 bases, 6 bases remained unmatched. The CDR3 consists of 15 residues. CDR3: CATSDSPDRGNGYTF. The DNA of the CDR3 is TGTGCCACCAGTGATTCCCCGGACAGGGGAAATGGCTACACCTTC.

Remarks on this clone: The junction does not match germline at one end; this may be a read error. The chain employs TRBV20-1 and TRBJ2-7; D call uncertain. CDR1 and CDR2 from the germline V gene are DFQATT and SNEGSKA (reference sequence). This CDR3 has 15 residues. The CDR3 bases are TGCAGTGCTAGAGATTTCGACATGGGCTCCTACGAGCAATACTTC. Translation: CSARDFDMGSYEQYF.

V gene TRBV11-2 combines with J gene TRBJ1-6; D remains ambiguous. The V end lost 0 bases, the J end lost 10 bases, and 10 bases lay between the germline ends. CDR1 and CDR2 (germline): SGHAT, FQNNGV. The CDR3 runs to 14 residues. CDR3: CASSLDRTGSPLHF. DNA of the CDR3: TGTGCCAGCAGCTTAGATCGGACGGGATCACCCCTCCACTTT.

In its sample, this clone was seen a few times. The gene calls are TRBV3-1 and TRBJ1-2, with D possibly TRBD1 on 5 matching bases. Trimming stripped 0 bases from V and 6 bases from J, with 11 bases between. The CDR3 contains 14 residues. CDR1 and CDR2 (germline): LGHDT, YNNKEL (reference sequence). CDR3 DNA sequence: TGTGCCAGCAGCCAAGATCTCGGGGCAGATGGCTACACCTTC. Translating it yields CASSQDLGADGYTF.

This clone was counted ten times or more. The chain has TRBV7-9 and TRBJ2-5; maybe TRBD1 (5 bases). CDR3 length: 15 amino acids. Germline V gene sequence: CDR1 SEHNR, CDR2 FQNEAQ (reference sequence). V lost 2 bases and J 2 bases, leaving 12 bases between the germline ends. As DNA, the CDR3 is TGTGCCAGCAGCTTAAAGGGGCCGGAACAAGAGACCCAGTACTTC. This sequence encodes CASSLKGPEQETQYF. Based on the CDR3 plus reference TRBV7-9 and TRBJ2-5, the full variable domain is DTGVSQNPRHKITKRGQNVTFRCDPISEHNRLYWYRQTLGQGPEFLTYFQNEAQLEKSRLLSDRFSAERPKGSFSTLEIQRTEQGDSAMYLCASSLKGPEQETQYFGPGTRLLVL.

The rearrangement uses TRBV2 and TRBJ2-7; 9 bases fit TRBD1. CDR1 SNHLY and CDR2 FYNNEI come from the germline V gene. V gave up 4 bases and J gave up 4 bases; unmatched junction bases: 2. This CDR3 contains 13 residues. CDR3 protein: CASSADRGYEQYF. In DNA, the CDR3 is TGTGCCAGCAGTGCGGACAGGGGTTACGAGCAGTACTTC.

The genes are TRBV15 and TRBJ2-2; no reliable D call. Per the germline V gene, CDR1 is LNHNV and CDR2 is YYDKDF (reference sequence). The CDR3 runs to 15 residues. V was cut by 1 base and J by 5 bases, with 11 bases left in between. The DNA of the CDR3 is TGTGCCACCAGCAGAGGGCGAATGGGAACCGGGGAGCTGTTTTTT. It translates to CATSRGRMGTGELFF.

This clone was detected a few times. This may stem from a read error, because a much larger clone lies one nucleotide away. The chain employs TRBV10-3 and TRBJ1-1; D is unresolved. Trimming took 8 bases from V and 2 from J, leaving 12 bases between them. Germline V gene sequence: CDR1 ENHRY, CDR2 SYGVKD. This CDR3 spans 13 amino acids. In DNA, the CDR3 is TGTGCCATCTACCCGTACGGAAACACTGAAGCTTTCTTT. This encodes CAIYPYGNTEAFF.

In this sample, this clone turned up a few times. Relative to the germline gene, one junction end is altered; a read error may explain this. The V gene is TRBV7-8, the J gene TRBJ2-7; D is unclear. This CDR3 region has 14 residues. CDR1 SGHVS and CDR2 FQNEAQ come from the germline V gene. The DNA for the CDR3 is TGTGCCAGCAGCTTAGGCGCCAGCTCGTACGAGCGGTACTTC. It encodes CASSLGASSYERYF. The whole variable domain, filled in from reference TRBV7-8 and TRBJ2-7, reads GAGVSQSPRYKVAKRGQDVALRCDPISGHVSLFWYQQALGQGPEFLTYFQNEAQLDKSGLPSDRFFAERPEGSVSTLKIQRTQQEDSAVYLCASSLGASSYERYFGPGTRLTVT.

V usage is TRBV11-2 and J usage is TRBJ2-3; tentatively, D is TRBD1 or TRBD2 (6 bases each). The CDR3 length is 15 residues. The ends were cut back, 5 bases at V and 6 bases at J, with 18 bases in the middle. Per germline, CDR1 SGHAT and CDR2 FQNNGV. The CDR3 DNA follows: TGTGCCAGCAGCACCGGACAGAGGGGGAGGGATACGCAGTATTTT. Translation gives CASSTGQRGRDTQYF.

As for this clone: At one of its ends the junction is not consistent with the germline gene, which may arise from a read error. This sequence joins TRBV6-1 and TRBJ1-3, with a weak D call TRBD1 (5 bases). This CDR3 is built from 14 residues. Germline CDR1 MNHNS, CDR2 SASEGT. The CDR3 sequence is CVSSAGGTGNTIYF. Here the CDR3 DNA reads TGTGTCAGCAGTGCCGGGGGGACTGGAAACACCATATATTTT.

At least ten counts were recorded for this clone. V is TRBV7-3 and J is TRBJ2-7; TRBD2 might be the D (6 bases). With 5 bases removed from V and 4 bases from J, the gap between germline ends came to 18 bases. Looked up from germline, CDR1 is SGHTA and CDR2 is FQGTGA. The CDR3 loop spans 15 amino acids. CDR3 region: CASSAGPQIEYEQYF. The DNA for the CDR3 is TGTGCCAGCAGCGCGGGACCCCAGATAGAGTACGAGCAGTACTTC.

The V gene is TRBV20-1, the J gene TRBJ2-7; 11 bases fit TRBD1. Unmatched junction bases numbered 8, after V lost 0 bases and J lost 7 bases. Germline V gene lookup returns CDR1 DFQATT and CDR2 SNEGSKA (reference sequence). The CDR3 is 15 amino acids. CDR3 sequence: CSARDHGTGGYEQYF. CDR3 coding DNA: TGCAGTGCTAGAGATCATGGGACAGGGGGATATGAGCAGTACTTC.

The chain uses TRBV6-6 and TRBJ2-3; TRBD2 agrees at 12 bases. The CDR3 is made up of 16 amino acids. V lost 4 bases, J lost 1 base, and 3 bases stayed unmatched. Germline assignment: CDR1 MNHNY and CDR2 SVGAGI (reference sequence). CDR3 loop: CASSLLAGGGTDTQYF. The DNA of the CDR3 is TGTGCCAGCAGTTTACTAGCGGGGGGTGGCACAGATACGCAGTATTTT.

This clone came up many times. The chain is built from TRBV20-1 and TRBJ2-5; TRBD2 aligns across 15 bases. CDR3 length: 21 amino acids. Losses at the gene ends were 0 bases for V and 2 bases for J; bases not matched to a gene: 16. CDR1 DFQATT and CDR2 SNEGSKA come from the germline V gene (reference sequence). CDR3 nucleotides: TGCAGTGCTAGAGACCCTCTTTGGGCGGGACTAGCGGGAGGACTTCAAGAGACCCAGTACTTC. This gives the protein CSARDPLWAGLAGGLQETQYF.

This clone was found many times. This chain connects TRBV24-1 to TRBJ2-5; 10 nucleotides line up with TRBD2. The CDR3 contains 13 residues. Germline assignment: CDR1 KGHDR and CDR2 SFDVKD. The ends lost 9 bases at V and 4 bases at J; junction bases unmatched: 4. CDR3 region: CATRRTSGETQYF. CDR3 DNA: TGTGCCACCCGTAGGACTAGCGGAGAGACCCAGTACTTC.

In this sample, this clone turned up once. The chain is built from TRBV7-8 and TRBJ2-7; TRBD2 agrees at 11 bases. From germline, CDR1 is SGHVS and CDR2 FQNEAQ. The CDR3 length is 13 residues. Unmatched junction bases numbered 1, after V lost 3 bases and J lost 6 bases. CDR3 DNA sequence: TGTGCCAGCAGCTTTCTAGCGGGAGGCGAGCAGTACTTC. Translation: CASSFLAGGEQYF.

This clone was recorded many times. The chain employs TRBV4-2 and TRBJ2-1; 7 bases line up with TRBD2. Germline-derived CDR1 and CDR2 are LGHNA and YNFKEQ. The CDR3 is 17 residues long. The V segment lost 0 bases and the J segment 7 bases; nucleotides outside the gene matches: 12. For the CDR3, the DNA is TGTGCCAGCAGCCAAGATCTCGCGCCTAGCGGCCTAAATGAGCAGTTCTTC. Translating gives CASSQDLAPSGLNEQFF.

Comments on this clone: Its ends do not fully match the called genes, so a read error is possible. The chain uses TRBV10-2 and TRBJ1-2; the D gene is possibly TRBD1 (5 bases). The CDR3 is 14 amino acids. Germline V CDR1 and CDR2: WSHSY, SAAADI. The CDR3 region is CASSGWRGDYVYTF. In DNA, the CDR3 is TGTGCCAGCAGTGGATGGAGGGGAGACTATGTCTACACCTTC.

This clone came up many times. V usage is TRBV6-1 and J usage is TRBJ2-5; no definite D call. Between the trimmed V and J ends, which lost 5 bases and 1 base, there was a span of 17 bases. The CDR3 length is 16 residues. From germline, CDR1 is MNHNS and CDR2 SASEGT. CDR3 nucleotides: TGTGCCAGCAGTTATAATTACGCGCCTCCCCAAGAGACCCAGTACTTC. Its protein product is CASSYNYAPPQETQYF.

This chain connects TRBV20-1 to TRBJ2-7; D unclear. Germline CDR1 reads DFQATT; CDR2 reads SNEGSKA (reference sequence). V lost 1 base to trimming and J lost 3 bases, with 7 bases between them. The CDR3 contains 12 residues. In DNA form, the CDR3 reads TGCAGTGCTAGAGGGGTCAGCTACGAGCAGTACTTC. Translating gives CSARGVSYEQYF.

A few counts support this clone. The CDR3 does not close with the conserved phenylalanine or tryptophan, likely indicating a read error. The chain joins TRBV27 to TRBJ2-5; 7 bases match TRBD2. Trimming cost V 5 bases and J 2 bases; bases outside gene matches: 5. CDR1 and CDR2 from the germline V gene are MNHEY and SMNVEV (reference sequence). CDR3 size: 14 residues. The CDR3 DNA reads TGTGCCAGCAGTCCACTAGCGTCGCAAGAGACCCAGTACTCC. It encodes CASSPLASQETQYS.

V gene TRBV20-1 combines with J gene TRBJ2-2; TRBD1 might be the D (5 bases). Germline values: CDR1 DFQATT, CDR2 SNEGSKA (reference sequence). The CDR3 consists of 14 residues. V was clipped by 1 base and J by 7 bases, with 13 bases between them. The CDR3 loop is CSARGRDVGGELFF. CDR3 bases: TGCAGTGCTAGAGGCAGGGATGTTGGCGGGGAGCTGTTTTTT.

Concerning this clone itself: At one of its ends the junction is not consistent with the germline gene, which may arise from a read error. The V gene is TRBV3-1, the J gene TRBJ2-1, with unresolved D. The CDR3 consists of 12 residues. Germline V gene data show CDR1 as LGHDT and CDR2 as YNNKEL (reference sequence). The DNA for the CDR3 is TGTGCCAGCAGCCAGGTCTACAATGATCAGTTCTTC. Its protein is CASSQVYNDQFF.

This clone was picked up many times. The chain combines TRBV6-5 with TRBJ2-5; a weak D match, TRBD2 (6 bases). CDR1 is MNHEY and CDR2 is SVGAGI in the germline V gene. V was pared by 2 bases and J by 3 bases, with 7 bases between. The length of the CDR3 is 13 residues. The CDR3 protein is CASSYVAEETQYF. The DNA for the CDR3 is TGTGCCAGCAGTTACGTAGCGGAAGAGACCCAGTACTTC.

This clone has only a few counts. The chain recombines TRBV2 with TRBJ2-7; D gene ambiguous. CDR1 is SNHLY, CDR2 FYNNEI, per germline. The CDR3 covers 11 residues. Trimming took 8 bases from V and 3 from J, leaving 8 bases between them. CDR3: CASRGLYEQYF. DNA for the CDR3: TGTGCCAGCCGTGGGCTCTACGAGCAGTACTTC.